This record concerns one T cell receptor beta chain sequence. This record comes from a study of OX40 agonist ivuxolimab in advanced cancers. Germline CDR1 SGHTS, CDR2 YDEGEE. The CDR3 contains 15 residues. V lost 4 bases to trimming and J lost 0 bases; unmatched junction nucleotides: 5. The data were produced by immunoSEQ multiplex PCR, yet TCRdb's version contains in-frame clones alone and is incomplete. Of 55,000 to 65,000 clones in the sample, 90% are singletons; the top ten hold roughly 1.8%. The chain couples TRBV5-8 to TRBJ2-5; 8 bases are a match to TRBD2. This TCR was sampled from an adult with an advanced solid tumor such as melanoma, head and neck, liver or kidney cancer. The sequenced sample was CD4+ or CD8+ T cells sorted from blood, obtained in a trial of the OX40 agonist ivuxolimab. The CDR3, as DNA: TGTGCCAGCAGCCCGCAGCGGGGGTACCAAGAGACCCAGTACTTC. This gives the protein CASSPQRGYQETQYF.